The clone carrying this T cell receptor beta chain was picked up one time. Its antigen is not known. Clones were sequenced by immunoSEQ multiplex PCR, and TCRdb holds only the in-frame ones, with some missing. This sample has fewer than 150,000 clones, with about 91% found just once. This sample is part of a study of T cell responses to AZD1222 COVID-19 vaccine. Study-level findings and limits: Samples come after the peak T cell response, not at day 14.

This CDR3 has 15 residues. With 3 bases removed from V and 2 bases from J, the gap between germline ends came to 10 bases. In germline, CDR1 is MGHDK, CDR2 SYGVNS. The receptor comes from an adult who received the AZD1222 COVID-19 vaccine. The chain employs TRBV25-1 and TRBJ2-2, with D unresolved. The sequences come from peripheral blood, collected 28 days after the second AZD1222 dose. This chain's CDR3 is CASSDRKRNTGELFF. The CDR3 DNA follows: TGTGCCAGCAGTGACAGAAAAAGAAACACCGGGGAGCTGTTTTTT. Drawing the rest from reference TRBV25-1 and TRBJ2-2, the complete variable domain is EADIYQTPRYLVIGTGKKITLECSQTMGHDKMYWYQQDPGMELHLIHYSYGVNSTEKGDLSSESTVSRIRTEHFPLTLESARPSHTSQYLCASSDRKRNTGELFFGEGSRLTVL.